A single sample gave rise to the 5 T cell receptor beta chains below, sequenced in a study of control samples from healthy donors and cancer patients. The table came from immunoSEQ multiplex PCR; TCRdb's copy has only in-frame clones and leaves some out. The sample holds 150,000 to 200,000 clones, just over 85% seen once. Sequenced: blood. The origin of the receptors is a woman under 40 in good health.

The rearrangement joins TRBV7-8 to TRBJ2-7, with D tentatively TRBD1 (6 bases). Germline V gives CDR1 SGHVS, CDR2 FQNEAQ. Trimming removed 5 bases at V and 3 bases at J, with 17 bases between. The CDR3 totals 15 residues. The CDR3 DNA reads as TGTGCCAGCAGCCCCGGACAGCTCAGACGCTACGAGCAGTACGTC. Amino acids: CASSPGQLRRYEQYV.

The chain employs TRBV4-1 and TRBJ1-2; D gene uncertain. CDR1 and CDR2 (germline): MGHRA, YSYEKL. Deletions cut 4 bases from V and 4 bases from J, with 13 bases between. The CDR3 has 14 residues. The CDR3 bases are TGCGCCAGCAGCCTTCATCCGGGAAGCTATGGCTACACCTTC. Translated: CASSLHPGSYGYTF.

The CDR3 nucleotides read TGTGCCAGCAGCAGGGACAGTCAGCATGGCTACACCTTC. Translated, it gives CASSRDSQHGYTF. The chain carries TRBV7-8 and TRBJ1-2; TRBD1 aligns across 7 bases. The CDR3 runs 13 residues. CDR1 and CDR2 from the germline V gene are SGHVS and FQNEAQ. The ends lost 5 bases at V and 6 bases at J; junction bases unmatched: 6.

The rearrangement uses TRBV5-4 and TRBJ2-6, with a possible D match to TRBD1 (5 bases). The CDR3 has 15 residues. V dropped 5 bases and J dropped 4 bases, with 13 bases sitting between them. CDR1 and CDR2 from the germline V gene are SGHNT and YYREEE (reference sequence). DNA of the CDR3: TGTGCCAGCAGTCCAGGGCTGAGGGGGGCCAACGTCCTGACTTTC. Residues: CASSPGLRGANVLTF.

The genes are TRBV7-9 and TRBJ2-3; D is possibly TRBD1 (5 bases). V was pared by 5 bases and J by 1 base, with 13 bases between. CDR1 and CDR2 from the germline V gene are SEHNR and FQNEAQ (reference sequence). This CDR3 has 15 residues. CDR3 DNA sequence: TGTGCCAGCAGCCGGACAAGGGGTGGCACAGATACGCAGTATTTT. It translates to CASSRTRGGTDTQYF.